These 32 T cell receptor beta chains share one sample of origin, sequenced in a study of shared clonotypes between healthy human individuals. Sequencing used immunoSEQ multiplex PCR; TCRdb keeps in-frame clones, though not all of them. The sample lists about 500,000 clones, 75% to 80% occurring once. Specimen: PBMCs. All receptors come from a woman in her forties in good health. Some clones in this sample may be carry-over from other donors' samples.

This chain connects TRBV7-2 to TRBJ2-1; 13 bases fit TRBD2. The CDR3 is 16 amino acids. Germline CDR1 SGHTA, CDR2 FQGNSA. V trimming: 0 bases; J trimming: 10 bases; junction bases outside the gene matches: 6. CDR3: CASSLAGLAGVQEQFF. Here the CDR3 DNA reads TGTGCCAGCAGCTTAGCAGGACTAGCGGGAGTACAGGAGCAGTTCTTC.

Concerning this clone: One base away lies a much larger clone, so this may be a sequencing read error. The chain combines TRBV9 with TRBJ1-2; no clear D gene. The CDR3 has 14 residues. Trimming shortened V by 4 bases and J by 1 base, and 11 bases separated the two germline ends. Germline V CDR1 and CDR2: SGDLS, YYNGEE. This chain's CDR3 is CASSSKPGNYGYTF. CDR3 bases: TGTGCCAGCAGCTCCAAGCCTGGTAACTATGGCTACACCTTC.

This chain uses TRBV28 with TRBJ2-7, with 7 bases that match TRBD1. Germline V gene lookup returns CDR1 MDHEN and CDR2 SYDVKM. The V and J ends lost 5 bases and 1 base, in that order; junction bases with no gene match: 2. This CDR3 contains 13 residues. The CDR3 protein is CASSPGQSYEQYF. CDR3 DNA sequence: TGTGCCAGCAGTCCGGGACAGTCCTACGAGCAGTACTTC.

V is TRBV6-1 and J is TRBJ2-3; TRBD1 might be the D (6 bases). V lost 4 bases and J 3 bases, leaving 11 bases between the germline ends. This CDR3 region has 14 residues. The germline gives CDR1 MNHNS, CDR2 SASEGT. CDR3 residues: CASSARGGTDTQYF. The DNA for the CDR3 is TGTGCCAGCAGTGCTAGAGGGGGAACAGATACGCAGTATTTT.

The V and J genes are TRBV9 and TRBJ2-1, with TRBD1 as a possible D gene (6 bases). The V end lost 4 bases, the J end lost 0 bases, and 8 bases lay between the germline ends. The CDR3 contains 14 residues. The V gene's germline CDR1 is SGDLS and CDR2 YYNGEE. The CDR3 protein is CASSRTVSYNEQFF. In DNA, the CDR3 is TGTGCCAGCAGCAGGACAGTCTCCTACAATGAGCAGTTCTTC.

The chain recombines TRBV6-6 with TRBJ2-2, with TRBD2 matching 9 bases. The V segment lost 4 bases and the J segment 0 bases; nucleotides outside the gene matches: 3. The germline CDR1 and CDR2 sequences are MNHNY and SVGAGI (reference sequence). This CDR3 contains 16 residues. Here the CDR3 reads CASSSRTSANTGELFF. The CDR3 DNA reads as TGTGCCAGCAGTTCTCGGACTAGCGCGAACACCGGGGAGCTGTTTTTT.

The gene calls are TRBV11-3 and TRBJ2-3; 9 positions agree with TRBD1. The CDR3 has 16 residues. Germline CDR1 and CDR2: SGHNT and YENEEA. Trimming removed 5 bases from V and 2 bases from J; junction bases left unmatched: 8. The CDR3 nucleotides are TGTGCCAGCAGCCAAGAAGGACAGGGGACCACAGATACGCAGTATTTT. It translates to CASSQEGQGTTDTQYF. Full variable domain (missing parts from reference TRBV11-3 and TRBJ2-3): EAGVVQSPRYKIIEKKQPVAFWCNPISGHNTLYWYLQNLGQGPELLIRYENEEAVDDSQLPKDRFSAERLKGVDSTLKIQPAELGDSAVYLCASSQEGQGTTDTQYFGPGTRLTVL.

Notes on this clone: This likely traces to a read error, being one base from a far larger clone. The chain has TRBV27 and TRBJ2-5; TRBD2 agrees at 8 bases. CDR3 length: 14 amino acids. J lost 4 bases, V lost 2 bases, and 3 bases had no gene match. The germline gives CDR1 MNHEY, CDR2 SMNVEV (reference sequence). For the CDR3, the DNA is TGTGCCAGCAGTTTAAGTACTAGCGGAGAGACCCAGTACTTC. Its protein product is CASSLSTSGETQYF.

Here the CDR3 DNA reads TGTGCCTGGAGTAGAGACAGGGTGGACATTCAGTACTTC. Its translation: CAWSRDRVDIQYF. This chain links TRBV30 with TRBJ2-4; 7 bases match TRBD1. Germline assignment: CDR1 GTSNPN and CDR2 SVGIG (reference sequence). This CDR3 region has 13 residues. Trimming removed 2 bases from V and 8 bases from J; junction bases left unmatched: 6. The variable domain in full, with the rest retrieved from reference TRBV30 and TRBJ2-4, is SQTIHQWPATLVQPVGSPLSLECTVEGTSNPNLYWYRQAAGRGLQLLFYSVGIGQISSEVPQNLSASRPQDRQFILSSKKLLLSDSGFYLCAWSRDRVDIQYFGAGTRLSVL.

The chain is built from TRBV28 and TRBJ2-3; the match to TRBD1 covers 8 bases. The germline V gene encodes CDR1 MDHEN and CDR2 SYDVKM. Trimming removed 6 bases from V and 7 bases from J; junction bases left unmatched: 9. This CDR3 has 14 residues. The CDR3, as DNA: TGTGCCAGCAGCCCGGGGACAGGAGGATATACGCAGTATTTT. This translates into CASSPGTGGYTQYF.

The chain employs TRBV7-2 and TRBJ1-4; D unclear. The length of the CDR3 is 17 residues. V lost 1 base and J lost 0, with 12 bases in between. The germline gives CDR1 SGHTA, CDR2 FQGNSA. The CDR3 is CASSLDGRTATNEKLFF. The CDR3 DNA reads TGTGCCAGCAGCTTAGATGGCAGGACCGCAACTAATGAAAAACTGTTTTTT.

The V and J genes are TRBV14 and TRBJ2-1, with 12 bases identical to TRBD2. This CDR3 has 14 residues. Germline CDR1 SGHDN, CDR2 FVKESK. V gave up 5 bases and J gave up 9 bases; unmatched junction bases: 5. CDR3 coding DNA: TGTGCCAGCAGCGGACTAGCGGGATCGATTGAGCAGTTCTTC. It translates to CASSGLAGSIEQFF. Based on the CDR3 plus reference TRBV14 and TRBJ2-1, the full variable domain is EAGVTQFPSHSVIEKGQTVTLRCDPISGHDNLYWYRRVMGKEIKFLLHFVKESKQDESGMPNNRFLAERTGGTYSTLKVQPAELEDSGVYFCASSGLAGSIEQFFGPGTRLTVL.

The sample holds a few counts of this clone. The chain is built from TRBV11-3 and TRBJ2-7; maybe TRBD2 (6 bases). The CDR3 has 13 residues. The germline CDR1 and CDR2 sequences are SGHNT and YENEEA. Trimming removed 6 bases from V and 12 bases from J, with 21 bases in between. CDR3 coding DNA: TGTGCCAGCAGTCTTACCGGGGGACGTGGGACGTACTTC. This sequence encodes CASSLTGGRGTYF.

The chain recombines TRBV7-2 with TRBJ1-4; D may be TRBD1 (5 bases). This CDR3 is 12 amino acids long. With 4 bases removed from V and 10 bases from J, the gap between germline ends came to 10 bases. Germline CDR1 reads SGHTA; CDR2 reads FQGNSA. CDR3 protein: CASSSTDGKLFF. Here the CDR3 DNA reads TGTGCCAGCAGCTCGACAGACGGAAAACTGTTTTTT.

The CDR3 here is CASTNGRLAVDNEQFF. CDR3 nucleotides: TGTGCCAGTACGAATGGGCGGCTAGCGGTAGACAATGAGCAGTTCTTC. This chain connects TRBV19 to TRBJ2-1; 7 bases agree with TRBD2. After removal of 7 bases from V and 5 bases from J, the junction contained 14 bases not matched to a gene. Per the germline V gene, CDR1 is LNHDA and CDR2 is SQIVND (reference sequence). The CDR3 has 16 residues.

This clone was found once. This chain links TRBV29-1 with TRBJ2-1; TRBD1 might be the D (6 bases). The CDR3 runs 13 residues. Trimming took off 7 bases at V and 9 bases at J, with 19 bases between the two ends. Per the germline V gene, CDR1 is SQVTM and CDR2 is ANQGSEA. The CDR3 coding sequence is TGCAGCGCCGAGCAAGACAGGCGGACTGAGCAGTTCTTC. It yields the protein CSAEQDRRTEQFF.

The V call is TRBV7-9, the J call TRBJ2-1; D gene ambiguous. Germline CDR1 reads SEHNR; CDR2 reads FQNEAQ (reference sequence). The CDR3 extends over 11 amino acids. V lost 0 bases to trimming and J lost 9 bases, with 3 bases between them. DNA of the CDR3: TGTGCCAGCAGCTTAGCCAGTGAGCAGTTCTTC. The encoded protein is CASSLASEQFF.

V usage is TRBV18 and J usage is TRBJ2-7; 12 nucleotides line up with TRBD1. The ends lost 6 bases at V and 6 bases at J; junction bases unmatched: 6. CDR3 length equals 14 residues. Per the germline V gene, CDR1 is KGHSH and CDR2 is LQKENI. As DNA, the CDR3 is TGTGCCAGCTCTCGGGACAGGGGGCAGAGCGAGCAGTACTTC. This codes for CASSRDRGQSEQYF.

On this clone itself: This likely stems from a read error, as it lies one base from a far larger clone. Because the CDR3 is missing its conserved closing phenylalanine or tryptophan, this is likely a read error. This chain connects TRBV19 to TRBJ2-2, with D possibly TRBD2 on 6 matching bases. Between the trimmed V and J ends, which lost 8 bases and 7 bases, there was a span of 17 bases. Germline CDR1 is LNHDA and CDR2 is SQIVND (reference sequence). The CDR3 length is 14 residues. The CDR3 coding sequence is TGTGCCAGTTGCCCGATGGGGGGAGTCGGGGAGCTGTTTTCT. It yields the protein CASCPMGGVGELFS.

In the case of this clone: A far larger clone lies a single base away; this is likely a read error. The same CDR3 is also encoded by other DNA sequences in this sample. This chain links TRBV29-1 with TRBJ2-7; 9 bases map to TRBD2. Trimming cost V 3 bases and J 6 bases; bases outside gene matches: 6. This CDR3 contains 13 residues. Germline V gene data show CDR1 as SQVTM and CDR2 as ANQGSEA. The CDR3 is CSVEFSGRFEQYF. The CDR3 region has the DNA TGCAGCGTTGAGTTTAGCGGGAGATTCGAGCAGTACTTC.

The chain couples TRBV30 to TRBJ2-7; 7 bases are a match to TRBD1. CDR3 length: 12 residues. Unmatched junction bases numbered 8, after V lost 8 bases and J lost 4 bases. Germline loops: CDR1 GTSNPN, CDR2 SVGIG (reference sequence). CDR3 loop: CAGDREDYEQYF. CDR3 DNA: TGTGCCGGCGACAGGGAAGATTACGAGCAGTACTTC. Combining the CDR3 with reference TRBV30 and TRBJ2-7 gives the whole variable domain SQTIHQWPATLVQPVGSPLSLECTVEGTSNPNLYWYRQAAGRGLQLLFYSVGIGQISSEVPQNLSASRPQDRQFILSSKKLLLSDSGFYLCAGDREDYEQYFGPGTRLTVT.

CDR3 sequence: CASSINTQETQYF. CDR3 bases: TGTGCCAGTAGTATAAACACCCAAGAGACCCAGTACTTC. The gene calls are TRBV19 and TRBJ2-5; unclear D gene. Germline V gene data show CDR1 as LNHDA and CDR2 as SQIVND (reference sequence). The CDR3 is 13 residues long. V lost 2 bases to trimming and J lost 1 base, with 5 bases between them.

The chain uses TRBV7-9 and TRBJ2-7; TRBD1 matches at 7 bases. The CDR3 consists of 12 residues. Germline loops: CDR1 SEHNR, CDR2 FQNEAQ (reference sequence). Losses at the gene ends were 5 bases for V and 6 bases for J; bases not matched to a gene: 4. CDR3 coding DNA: TGTGCCAGCAGCGGACACAGGGGCGAGCAGTACTTC. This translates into CASSGHRGEQYF.

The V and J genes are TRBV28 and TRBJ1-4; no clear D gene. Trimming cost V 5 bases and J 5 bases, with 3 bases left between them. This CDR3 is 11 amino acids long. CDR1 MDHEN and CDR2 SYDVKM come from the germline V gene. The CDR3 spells CASSINEKLFF. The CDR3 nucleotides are TGTGCCAGCAGTATCAATGAAAAACTGTTTTTT. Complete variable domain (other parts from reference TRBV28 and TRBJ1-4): DVKVTQSSRYLVKRTGEKVFLECVQDMDHENMFWYRQDPGLGLRLIYFSYDVKMKEKGDIPEGYSVSREKKERFSLILESASTNQTSMYLCASSINEKLFFGSGTQLSVL.

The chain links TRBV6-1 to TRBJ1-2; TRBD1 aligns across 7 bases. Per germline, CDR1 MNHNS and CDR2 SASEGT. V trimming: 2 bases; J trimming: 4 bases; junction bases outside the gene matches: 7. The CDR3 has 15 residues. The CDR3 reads CASSELQGTFYGYTF. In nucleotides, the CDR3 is TGTGCCAGCAGTGAATTACAGGGGACTTTCTATGGCTACACCTTC.

CDR3 in amino acids: CSAGDPAEQFF. CDR3 bases: TGCAGTGCTGGGGACCCCGCCGAGCAGTTCTTC. This chain connects TRBV20-1 to TRBJ2-1, with D possibly being TRBD1 or TRBD2 (5 bases each). From germline, CDR1 is DFQATT and CDR2 SNEGSKA (reference sequence). The V and J ends lost 5 bases and 10 bases respectively, with 12 bases between them. The CDR3 has 11 residues.

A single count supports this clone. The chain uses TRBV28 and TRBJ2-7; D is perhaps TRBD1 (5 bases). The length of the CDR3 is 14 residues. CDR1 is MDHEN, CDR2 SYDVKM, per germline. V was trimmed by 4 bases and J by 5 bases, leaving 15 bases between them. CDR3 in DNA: TGTGCCAGCAGTTCCTGGGGCAGGGCGCACGAGCAGTACTTC. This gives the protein CASSSWGRAHEQYF.

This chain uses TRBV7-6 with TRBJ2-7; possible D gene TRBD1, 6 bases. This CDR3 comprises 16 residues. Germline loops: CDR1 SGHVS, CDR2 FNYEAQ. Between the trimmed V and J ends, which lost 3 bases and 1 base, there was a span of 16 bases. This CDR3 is CASSFHYRDRSYEQYF. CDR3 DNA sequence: TGTGCCAGCAGCTTCCACTACAGGGATCGGTCCTACGAGCAGTACTTC.

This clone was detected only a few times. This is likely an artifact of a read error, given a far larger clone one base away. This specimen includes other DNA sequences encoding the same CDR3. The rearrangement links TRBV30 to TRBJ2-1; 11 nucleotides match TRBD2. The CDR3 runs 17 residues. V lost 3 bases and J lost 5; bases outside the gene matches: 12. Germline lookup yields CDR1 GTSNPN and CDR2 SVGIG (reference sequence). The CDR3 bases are TGTGCCTGGAGCGTTTCCCCGGGGGGACTAGCGGACAATGAGCAGTTCTTC. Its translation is CAWSVSPGGLADNEQFF.

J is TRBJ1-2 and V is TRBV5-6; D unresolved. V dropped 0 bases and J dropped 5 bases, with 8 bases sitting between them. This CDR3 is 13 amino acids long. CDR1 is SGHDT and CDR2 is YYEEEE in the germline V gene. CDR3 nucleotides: TGTGCCAGCAGCTTGGGTCACAAGTATGGCTACACCTTC. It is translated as CASSLGHKYGYTF.

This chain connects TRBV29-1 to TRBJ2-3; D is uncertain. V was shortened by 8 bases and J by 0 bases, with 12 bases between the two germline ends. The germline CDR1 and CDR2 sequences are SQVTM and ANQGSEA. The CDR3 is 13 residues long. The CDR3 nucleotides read TGCAGCCCTGACGGCACTAGCACAGATACGCAGTATTTT. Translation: CSPDGTSTDTQYF.

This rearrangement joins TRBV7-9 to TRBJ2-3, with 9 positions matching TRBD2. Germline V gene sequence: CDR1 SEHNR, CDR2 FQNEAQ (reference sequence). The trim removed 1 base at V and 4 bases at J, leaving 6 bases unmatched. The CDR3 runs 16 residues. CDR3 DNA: TGTGCCAGCAGCTTAGAGCTAGCGGGATGGTCAGATACGCAGTATTTT. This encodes CASSLELAGWSDTQYF. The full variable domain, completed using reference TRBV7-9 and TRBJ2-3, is DTGVSQNPRHKITKRGQNVTFRCDPISEHNRLYWYRQTLGQGPEFLTYFQNEAQLEKSRLLSDRFSAERPKGSFSTLEIQRTEQGDSAMYLCASSLELAGWSDTQYFGPGTRLTVL.